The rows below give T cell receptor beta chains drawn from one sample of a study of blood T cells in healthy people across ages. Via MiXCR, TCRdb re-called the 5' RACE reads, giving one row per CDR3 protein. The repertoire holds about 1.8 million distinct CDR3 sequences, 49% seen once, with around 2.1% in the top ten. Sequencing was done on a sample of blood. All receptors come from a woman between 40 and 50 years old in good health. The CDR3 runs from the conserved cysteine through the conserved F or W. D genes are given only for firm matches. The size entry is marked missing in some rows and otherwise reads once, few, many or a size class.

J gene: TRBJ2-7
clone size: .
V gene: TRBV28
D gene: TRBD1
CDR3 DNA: TGTGCCAGCAGTCAAGCCCCTTTACAGGGGCTAGGCGAGCAGTACTTC
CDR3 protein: CASSQAPLQGLGEQYF

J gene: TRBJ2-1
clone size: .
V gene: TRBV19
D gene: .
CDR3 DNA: TGTGCCAGTAGTACCGCGGCTAGCTCCTACAATGAGCAGTTCTTC
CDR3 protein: CASSTAASSYNEQFF

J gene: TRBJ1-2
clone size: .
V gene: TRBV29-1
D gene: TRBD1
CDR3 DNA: TGCAGCGTTGGACAGGGGGCTGCTGGTGGCTACACCTTC
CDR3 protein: CSVGQGAAGGYTF

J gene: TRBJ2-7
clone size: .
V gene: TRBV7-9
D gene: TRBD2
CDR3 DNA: TGTGCCAGCAGGCGGGAGCGTGCGACCTACGAGCAGTACTTC
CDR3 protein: CASRRERATYEQYF

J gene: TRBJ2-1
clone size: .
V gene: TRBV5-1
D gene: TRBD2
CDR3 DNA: TGCGCCAGCAGCGTGCTAGCGGGGAGCTCCTACAATGAGCAGTTCTTC
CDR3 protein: CASSVLAGSSYNEQFF

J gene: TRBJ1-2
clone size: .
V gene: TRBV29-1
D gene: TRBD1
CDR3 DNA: TGCAGCGTTGAAGAAGCCCCTGGGGCAGGGGGCCACTATGGCTACACCTTC
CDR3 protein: CSVEEAPGAGGHYGYTF

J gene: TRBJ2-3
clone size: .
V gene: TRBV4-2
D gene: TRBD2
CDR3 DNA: TGTGCCGGCAGCCAAGATGGCCCCAGCGGGGGGGCCACAGATACGCAGTATTTT
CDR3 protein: CAGSQDGPSGGATDTQYF

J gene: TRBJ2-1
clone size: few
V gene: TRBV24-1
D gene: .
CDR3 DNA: TGTGCCACCAGTCTAGACTTAGAGCAGTTCTTC
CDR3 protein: CATSLDLEQFF

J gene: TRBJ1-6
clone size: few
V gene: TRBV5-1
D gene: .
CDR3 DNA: TGCGCCAGCAGCTTGGATACAGGGTCGAATTCACCCCTCCACTTT
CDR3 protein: CASSLDTGSNSPLHF

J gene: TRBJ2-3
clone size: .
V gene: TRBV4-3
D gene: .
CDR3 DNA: TGCGCCAGCAGCCAAGATCCCCAAGCTGTAACTAGCACAGATACGCAGTATTTT
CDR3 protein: CASSQDPQAVTSTDTQYF

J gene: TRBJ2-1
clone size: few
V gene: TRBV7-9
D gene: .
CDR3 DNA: TGTGCCGGCAGGGGTGGCGATGAGCAGTTCTTC
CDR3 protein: CAGRGGDEQFF

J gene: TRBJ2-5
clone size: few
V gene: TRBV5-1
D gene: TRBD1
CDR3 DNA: TGCGCCAGCAGTTCCGGGACAGGGGGCAAAAAGACCCAGTACTTC
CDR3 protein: CASSSGTGGKKTQYF

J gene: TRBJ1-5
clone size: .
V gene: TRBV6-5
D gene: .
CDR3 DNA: TGTGCCAGCAGTTACTCGGCAGGGGATTTTCAGCCCCAGCATTTT
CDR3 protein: CASSYSAGDFQPQHF

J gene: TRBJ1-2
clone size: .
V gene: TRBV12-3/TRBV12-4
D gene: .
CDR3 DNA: TGTGCCAGCAGTGGGGAGATCGCCAGGGGCTATGGCTACACCTTC
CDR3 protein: CASSGEIARGYGYTF

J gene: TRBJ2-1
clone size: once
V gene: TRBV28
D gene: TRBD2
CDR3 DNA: TGTGCCAGCAGTTTGTTAAAAAGGCTAGCGGGGGGGCTCGACAATGAGCAGTTCTTC
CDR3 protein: CASSLLKRLAGGLDNEQFF

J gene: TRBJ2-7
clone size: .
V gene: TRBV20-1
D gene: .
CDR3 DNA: TGCAGTGCTGGGGCGTGGGGGCGGCGACTCAGATTCTACGAGCAGTACTTC
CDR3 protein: CSAGAWGRRLRFYEQYF

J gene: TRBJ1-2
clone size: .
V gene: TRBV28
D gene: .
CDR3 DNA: TGTGCCAGCAGTTTAAGGTGGCAGTCCTCCCTAACTAACTATGGCTACACCTTC
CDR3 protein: CASSLRWQSSLTNYGYTF

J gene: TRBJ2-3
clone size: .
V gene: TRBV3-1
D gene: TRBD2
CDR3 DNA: TGTGCCAGCAGCTCAGGGAGCGGGGGCCGGCAAGCTACAGATACGCAGTATTTT
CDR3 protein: CASSSGSGGRQATDTQYF

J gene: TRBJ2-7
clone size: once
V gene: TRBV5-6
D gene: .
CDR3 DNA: TGTGCCAGCAGCGGGGACCGGGAGCGGCGGAGCTACGAGCAGTACTTC
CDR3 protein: CASSGDRERRSYEQYF

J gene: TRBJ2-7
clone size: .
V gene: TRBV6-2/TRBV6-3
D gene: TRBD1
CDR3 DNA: TGTGCCAGCAGTTTATACGGACAGGCCTACGAGCAGTACTTC
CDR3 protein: CASSLYGQAYEQYF

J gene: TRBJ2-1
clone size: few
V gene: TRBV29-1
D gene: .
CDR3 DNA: TGCAGCGTTGAAGGAGGACCCTACTCCTACAATGAGCAGTTCTTC
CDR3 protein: CSVEGGPYSYNEQFF

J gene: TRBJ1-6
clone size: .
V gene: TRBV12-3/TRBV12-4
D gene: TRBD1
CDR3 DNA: TGTGCCAGTAGTCCCAGGACAGGGATTAATTCACCCCTCCACTTT
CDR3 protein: CASSPRTGINSPLHF

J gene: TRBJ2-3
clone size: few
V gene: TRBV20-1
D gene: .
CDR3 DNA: TGCAGTGCTATAAGGACTAGCACAGATACGCAGTATTTT
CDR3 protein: CSAIRTSTDTQYF